Following are 30 T cell receptor beta chains from one sample sequenced in a study of blood T cell repertoires in COVID-19. Data came from immunoSEQ multiplex PCR; TCRdb stores just in-frame clones and leaves some out. The sample has 300,000 to 400,000 clones, around nine tenths seen once. Input material: peripheral blood. Source of these receptors: a human donor in a cohort sampled during active COVID-19.

The gene calls are TRBV2 and TRBJ2-7; 11 nucleotides agree with TRBD2. Germline values: CDR1 SNHLY, CDR2 FYNNEI. V lost 3 bases and J lost 0; bases outside the gene matches: 16. CDR3 length equals 20 residues. Written as DNA, the CDR3 is TGTGCCAGCAGTGAGCCTATTAGCCTTTCTAGCGGGAGGTTCTCCTACGAGCAGTACTTC. Translation gives CASSEPISLSSGRFSYEQYF.

This chain uses TRBV18 with TRBJ2-1; TRBD1 matches 7 bases. CDR1 KGHSH and CDR2 LQKENI come from the germline V gene. CDR3 length: 12 amino acids. V shed 4 bases and J 9 bases; nucleotides not matched to a gene: 3. The CDR3 DNA sequence: TGTGCCAGCTCACAGACAGGGAGTGAGCAGTTCTTC. Its protein is CASSQTGSEQFF.

The chain combines TRBV18 with TRBJ2-2; 7 bases align to TRBD2. The germline CDR1 and CDR2 sequences are KGHSH and LQKENI. J gave up 5 bases and V 8 bases, and 17 bases lay outside the gene matches. The CDR3 sequence is 17 residues long. CDR3 residues: CASTEQERGPLTGELFF. For the CDR3, the DNA is TGTGCCAGCACCGAACAAGAGCGGGGCCCTTTAACCGGGGAGCTGTTTTTT. Full variable domain (missing parts from reference TRBV18 and TRBJ2-2): NAGVMQNPRHLVRRRGQEARLRCSPMKGHSHVYWYRQLPEEGLKFMVYLQKENIIDESGMPKERFSAEFPKEGPSILRIQQVVRGDSAAYFCASTEQERGPLTGELFFGEGSRLTVL.

The chain is built from TRBV6-6 and TRBJ2-3, with D hard to call. V gave up 2 bases and J gave up 2 bases, with 8 bases separating them. CDR1 and CDR2 from the germline V gene are MNHNY and SVGAGI (reference sequence). This CDR3 has 14 residues. The CDR3 loop reads CASSYKSSTDTQYF. The CDR3 nucleotides read TGTGCCAGCAGTTACAAGAGTTCCACAGATACGCAGTATTTT.

The gene calls are TRBV2 and TRBJ2-3; D is unresolved. Trimming removed 3 bases at V and 3 bases at J, with 10 bases between. The CDR3 loop spans 14 amino acids. Germline V lookup: CDR1 SNHLY, CDR2 FYNNEI. The CDR3 protein is CASSDPSRTDTQYF. The CDR3 nucleotides are TGTGCCAGCAGTGATCCTTCGCGAACAGATACGCAGTATTTT.

The J gene is TRBJ1-2, the V gene TRBV12-3 or TRBV12-4, with 8 nucleotides matching TRBD1. Losses at the gene ends were 4 bases for V and 5 bases for J; bases not matched to a gene: 3. The CDR3 spans 13 residues. For the CDR3, the DNA is TGTGCCAGCAGTTCTAACAGGGGGTATGGCTACACCTTC. It is translated as CASSSNRGYGYTF.

This clone was seen a few times. The V gene is TRBV4-1, the J gene TRBJ2-7, with no clear D. Trimming removed 0 bases from V and 2 bases from J, with 8 bases in between. This CDR3 is built from 14 residues. CDR1 and CDR2 from the germline V gene are MGHRA and YSYEKL. CDR3 in amino acids: CASSQDYFAYEQYF. CDR3 bases: TGCGCCAGCAGCCAAGATTACTTTGCCTACGAGCAGTACTTC.

The J gene is TRBJ1-2, the V gene TRBV5-6, with 8 bases matching TRBD1. CDR1 is SGHDT, CDR2 YYEEEE, per germline. The CDR3 spans 13 residues. V was clipped by 3 bases and J by 3 bases; unmatched bases: 1. CDR3 protein: CASSWGQDYGYTF. The CDR3 DNA reads as TGTGCCAGCAGCTGGGGACAGGACTATGGCTACACCTTC.

The rearrangement joins TRBV6-5 to TRBJ1-1, with 8 bases aligning to TRBD1. The V segment lost 3 bases and the J segment 1 base; nucleotides outside the gene matches: 1. Germline V lookup: CDR1 MNHEY, CDR2 SVGAGI. The CDR3 consists of 14 residues. CDR3 residues: CASSYDRGNTEAFF. The CDR3 bases are TGTGCCAGCAGTTATGACAGGGGGAACACTGAAGCTTTCTTT.

This clone was seen a handful of times. This rearrangement joins TRBV5-1 to TRBJ2-7; maybe TRBD1 (6 bases). CDR3 length: 14 residues. V lost 2 bases, J lost 0 bases, and 9 bases lay in between. Germline V lookup: CDR1 SGHRS, CDR2 YFSETQ. CDR3 protein: CASSLRGHSYEQYF. The CDR3 DNA follows: TGCGCCAGCAGCTTACGGGGACACTCCTACGAGCAGTACTTC.

V gene TRBV7-2 combines with J gene TRBJ1-1, with 8 bases that match TRBD1. Per germline, CDR1 SGHTA and CDR2 FQGNSA. The CDR3 has 16 amino acids. J gave up 0 bases and V 6 bases, and 9 bases lay outside the gene matches. The CDR3 nucleotides read TGTGCCAGCAGTATCAGGGGGCGGCTCATGAACACTGAAGCTTTCTTT. It codes for CASSIRGRLMNTEAFF.

J is TRBJ1-2 and V is TRBV7-3; 8 positions match TRBD1. This CDR3 has 14 residues. With 5 bases clipped from V and 6 bases from J, the junction kept 8 bases outside the gene matches. CDR1 SGHTA and CDR2 FQGTGA come from the germline V gene. In DNA, the CDR3 is TGTGCCAGCAGCCCACAGGGGGAAGGGGATGGCTACACCTTC. It specifies CASSPQGEGDGYTF.

The gene calls are TRBV10-3 and TRBJ1-1; D ambiguous. V shed 4 bases and J shed 0 bases, with 6 bases lying between them. Germline values: CDR1 ENHRY, CDR2 SYGVKD. This CDR3 region has 13 residues. The CDR3 here is CAISAQMNTEAFF. In DNA, the CDR3 is TGTGCCATCAGTGCACAGATGAACACTGAAGCTTTCTTT.

This chain links TRBV2 with TRBJ2-7, with a possible D match to TRBD1 (5 bases). Trimming stripped 5 bases from V and 0 bases from J, with 14 bases between. CDR3 length: 15 residues. CDR1 and CDR2 (germline): SNHLY, FYNNEI. CDR3 coding DNA: TGTGCCAGCAGTTGGACATATCAGAGCTCCTACGAGCAGTACTTC. Protein product: CASSWTYQSSYEQYF.

The chain uses TRBV6-5 and TRBJ1-3; D ambiguous. Looked up from germline, CDR1 is MNHEY and CDR2 is SVGAGI. This CDR3 comprises 13 residues. V dropped 4 bases and J dropped 1 base, with 5 bases sitting between them. In DNA, the CDR3 is TGTGCCAGCAGTTCCGAGTCTGGAAACACCATATATTTT. Translated, it gives CASSSESGNTIYF.

The J gene is TRBJ2-1, the V gene TRBV7-3; TRBD2 matches 10 bases. Looked up from germline, CDR1 is SGHTA and CDR2 is FQGTGA. V was pared by 5 bases and J by 8 bases, with 9 bases of the junction left unmatched. The length of the CDR3 is 15 residues. The CDR3 protein is CASSLTGLAGDEQFF. The CDR3 DNA reads as TGTGCCAGCAGCCTCACGGGGCTAGCGGGGGATGAGCAGTTCTTC.

The rearrangement links TRBV6-1 to TRBJ2-5; TRBD2 aligns across 15 bases. V lost 6 bases, J lost 1 base, and 12 bases stayed unmatched. This CDR3 contains 19 residues. From germline, CDR1 is MNHNS and CDR2 SASEGT. The CDR3 is CASSETSGLAGGIQETQYF. The DNA for the CDR3 is TGTGCCAGCAGCGAAACCAGCGGACTAGCGGGGGGGATCCAAGAGACCCAGTACTTC.

This rearrangement joins TRBV5-1 to TRBJ2-1; tentatively, D is TRBD1 (5 bases). Germline V gene lookup returns CDR1 SGHRS and CDR2 YFSETQ. V was cut by 4 bases and J by 0 bases, with 14 bases left in between. The length of the CDR3 is 16 residues. The CDR3 coding sequence is TGCGCCAGCAGCCCGCGGACAAGGGGCTCCTACAATGAGCAGTTCTTC. This sequence encodes CASSPRTRGSYNEQFF.

This clone was found once. V and J are TRBV5-1 and TRBJ2-7; 12 bases map to TRBD2. Germline V gene data show CDR1 as SGHRS and CDR2 as YFSETQ. The CDR3 is made up of 19 amino acids. The trim removed 4 bases at V and 2 bases at J, leaving 16 bases unmatched. CDR3 bases: TGCGCCAGCAGCCCTTTTCCGGGACTAGCGGGCCCCATAACCTACGAGCAGTACTTC. Amino acids: CASSPFPGLAGPITYEQYF.

The count of this clone is one. The chain combines TRBV7-9 with TRBJ2-7, with 10 bases matching TRBD1. Germline V lookup: CDR1 SEHNR, CDR2 FQNEAQ (reference sequence). The CDR3 runs 15 residues. V lost 1 base to trimming and J lost 6 bases; unmatched junction nucleotides: 6. CDR3 sequence: CASSLGETGGSEQYF. DNA of the CDR3: TGTGCCAGCAGCTTAGGGGAGACAGGGGGCTCCGAGCAGTACTTC.

This clone was recorded only once. V gene TRBV7-3 combines with J gene TRBJ2-1, with 12 positions matching TRBD2. CDR1 SGHTA and CDR2 FQGTGA come from the germline V gene. Germline trimming cut 2 bases from V and 6 bases from J; bases unmatched to any gene: 2. The CDR3 is 15 residues long. The CDR3 bases are TGTGCCAGCAGCTTAGAGGGACTAGCGGGCAATGAGCAGTTCTTC. Its translation is CASSLEGLAGNEQFF. Full variable domain (rest looked up from reference TRBV7-3 and TRBJ2-1): GAGVSQTPSNKVTEKGKYVELRCDPISGHTALYWYRQSLGQGPEFLIYFQGTGAADDSGLPNDRFFAVRPEGSVSTLKIQRTERGDSAVYLCASSLEGLAGNEQFFGPGTRLTVL.

This rearrangement joins TRBV5-1 to TRBJ1-1; 8 bases are shared with TRBD1. There are 15 residues in the CDR3. Germline V gives CDR1 SGHRS, CDR2 YFSETQ. V lost 4 bases and J lost 1; bases outside the gene matches: 6. This CDR3 is CASSTVGQGNTEAFF. The CDR3 DNA reads TGCGCCAGCAGCACGGTAGGACAGGGGAACACTGAAGCTTTCTTT.

The rearrangement links TRBV4-1 to TRBJ1-4; possibly TRBD1 for D (5 bases). The CDR3 has 18 amino acids. Per the germline V gene, CDR1 is MGHRA and CDR2 is YSYEKL. V gave up 0 bases and J gave up 4 bases, with 18 bases separating them. This CDR3 reads CASSQDFVGGASNEKLFF. The CDR3 DNA reads TGCGCCAGCAGCCAAGATTTCGTCGGCGGGGCTAGTAATGAAAAACTGTTTTTT.

This chain joins TRBV28 and TRBJ1-2, with TRBD1 as a possible D gene (6 bases). The CDR3 runs to 11 residues. V was cut by 8 bases and J by 8 bases, with 12 bases left in between. Germline-derived CDR1 and CDR2 are MDHEN and SYDVKM. CDR3 residues: CASGQTMGYTF. In nucleotides, the CDR3 is TGTGCCAGCGGACAGACGATGGGCTACACCTTC.

V gene TRBV18 combines with J gene TRBJ1-1; maybe TRBD1 (5 bases). Germline V gives CDR1 KGHSH, CDR2 LQKENI. The germline V and J ends were trimmed by 4 bases and 7 bases, with 13 bases remaining between them. The CDR3 loop spans 13 amino acids. The CDR3, as DNA: TGTGCCAGCTCACAGGGAGGTCAGGGTGAAGCTTTCTTT. It yields the protein CASSQGGQGEAFF.

V is TRBV11-2 and J is TRBJ1-1; TRBD1 is a possible D gene (5 bases). V lost 6 bases to trimming and J lost 2 bases, with 13 bases between them. In germline, CDR1 is SGHAT, CDR2 FQNNGV. The CDR3 is 14 amino acids. The DNA of the CDR3 is TGTGCCAGCAGGGGGGGTGCAACCAACACTGAAGCTTTCTTT. As protein: CASRGGATNTEAFF.

The rearrangement uses TRBV19 and TRBJ1-5, with unresolved D. Trimming shortened V by 5 bases and J by 0 bases, and 11 bases separated the two germline ends. The CDR3 runs 15 residues. Germline CDR1 reads LNHDA; CDR2 reads SQIVND (reference sequence). The chain's CDR3 is CASSPHLDSNQPQHF. In DNA form, the CDR3 reads TGTGCCAGTAGTCCTCATCTAGATAGCAATCAGCCCCAGCATTTT.

The rearrangement joins TRBV6-4 to TRBJ2-1; 14 bases fit TRBD2. CDR1 and CDR2 (germline): MRHNA, SNTAGT. CDR3 length: 16 residues. Trimming removed 2 bases from V and 10 bases from J; junction bases left unmatched: 7. The CDR3 is CASSDRGTSGSSEQFF. The CDR3 coding sequence is TGTGCCAGCAGTGACCGAGGGACTAGCGGGAGCAGCGAGCAGTTCTTC.

The V and J genes are TRBV14 and TRBJ2-3; no clear D. The V end was cut by 1 base, the J end by 8 bases, with 10 bases between. CDR1 SGHDN and CDR2 FVKESK come from the germline V gene. This CDR3 region has 13 residues. The CDR3 loop is CASSQAPGSTQYF. As DNA, the CDR3 is TGTGCCAGCAGCCAAGCCCCAGGTTCTACGCAGTATTTT.

The rearrangement links TRBV27 to TRBJ1-1, with 12 nucleotides matching TRBD1. The germline V gene encodes CDR1 MNHEY and CDR2 SMNVEV (reference sequence). Germline trimming cut 5 bases from V and 0 bases from J; bases unmatched to any gene: 1. This CDR3 is built from 15 residues. The CDR3 coding sequence is TGTGCCAGCAGTCGGGACAGGGGGCTGAACACTGAAGCTTTCTTT. This encodes CASSRDRGLNTEAFF.